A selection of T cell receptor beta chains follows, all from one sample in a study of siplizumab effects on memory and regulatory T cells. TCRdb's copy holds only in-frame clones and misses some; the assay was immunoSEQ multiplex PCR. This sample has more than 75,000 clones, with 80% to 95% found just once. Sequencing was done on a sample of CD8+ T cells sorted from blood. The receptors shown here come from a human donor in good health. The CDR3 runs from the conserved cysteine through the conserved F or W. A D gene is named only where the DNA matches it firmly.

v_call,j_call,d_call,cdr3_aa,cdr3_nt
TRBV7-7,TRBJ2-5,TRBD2,CASSQLAGEETQYF,TGTGCTAGCAGCCAACTAGCGGGGGAGGAGACCCAGTACTTC
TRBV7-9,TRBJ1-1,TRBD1,CASSFVDRANTEAFF,TGTGCCAGCAGTTTTGTTGACAGGGCGAACACTGAAGCTTTCTTT
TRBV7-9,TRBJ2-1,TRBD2,CASSTPGLAGGEQFF,TGTGCCAGCAGCACGCCGGGACTAGCGGGAGGTGAGCAGTTCTTC
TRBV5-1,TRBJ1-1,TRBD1,CASSLGTGVFSTEAFF,TGCGCCAGCAGCCTCGGGACAGGGGTTTTTAGCACTGAAGCTTTCTTT
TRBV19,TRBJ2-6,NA,CASTRSGAGANVLTF,TGTGCCAGTACCCGGTCGGGGGCCGGGGCCAACGTCCTGACTTTC
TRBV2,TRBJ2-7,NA,CASSEGIQSSYEQYF,TGTGCCAGCAGTGAGGGGATTCAGTCTTCCTACGAGCAGTACTTC
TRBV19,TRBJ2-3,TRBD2,CASSFYSGGAQDTQYF,TGTGCCAGTAGTTTCTATAGCGGGGGGGCCCAAGATACGCAGTATTTT
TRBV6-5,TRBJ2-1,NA,CASSYNANEQFF,TGTGCCAGCAGTTACAATGCCAATGAGCAGTTCTTC
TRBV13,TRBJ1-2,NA,CASSARDSIYGYTF,TGTGCCAGCAGCGCCCGGGATTCAATCTATGGCTACACCTTC
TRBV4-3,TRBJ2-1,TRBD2,CASSQEVTGGPYNEQFF,TGCGCCAGCAGCCAAGAGGTCACGGGAGGACCCTACAATGAGCAGTTCTTC
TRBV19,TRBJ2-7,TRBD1,CASSMDRGTQQYF,TGTGCCAGTAGTATGGACAGGGGCACCCAGCAGTACTTC
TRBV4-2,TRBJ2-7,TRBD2,CASSQDWVAGDHSYEQYF,TGTGCCAGCAGCCAAGATTGGGTAGCGGGAGACCATAGCTACGAGCAGTACTTC
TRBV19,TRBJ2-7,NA,CASSVTRYYEQYF,TGTGCCAGTAGTGTTACTAGATACTACGAGCAGTACTTC
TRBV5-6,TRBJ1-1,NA,CASSREIAFF,TGTGCCAGCAGCCGTGAGATAGCTTTCTTT
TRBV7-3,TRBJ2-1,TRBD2,CASSATSGTYNEQFF,TGTGCCAGCAGCGCAACTAGCGGGACCTACAATGAGCAGTTCTTC
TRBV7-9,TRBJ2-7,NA,CASSQGSENSYEQYF,TGTGCCAGCAGCCAAGGAAGCGAGAACTCCTACGAGCAGTACTTC